The sequence of this T cell receptor (beta chain) was determined in a study of blood T cell repertoires in COVID-19. Study in general: From the United States, Italy and Spain came samples of acute and convalescent COVID-19. Sources were T cells, B-cell-depleted T cells, or PBMCs; the material itself was cDNA or gDNA.

This CDR3 spans 15 amino acids. V lost 4 bases, J lost 3 bases, and 16 bases lay in between. Germline assignment: CDR1 SGHTS and CDR2 YDEGEE. Per the authors' pipeline: Reference gene primer amplification in the assay estimated nucleated cell counts. Assay used: immunoSEQ multiplex PCR; TCRdb lists only in-frame clones, some missing. The V and J calls and clone size are taken from that table; D and trimming were inferred from the DNA. In the table there are about 140,000 clones, approximately 80% of which are singletons. The sequence was collected from a human donor in a cohort sampled during active COVID-19. The V and J genes are TRBV5-8 and TRBJ2-5; weak D call: TRBD2 (7 bases). Sequenced material: peripheral blood. CDR3 nucleotide sequence: TGTGCCAGCAGCCGTAGGGGGGCGGGAGAAGAGACCCAGTACTTC. Amino acids: CASSRRGAGEETQYF.